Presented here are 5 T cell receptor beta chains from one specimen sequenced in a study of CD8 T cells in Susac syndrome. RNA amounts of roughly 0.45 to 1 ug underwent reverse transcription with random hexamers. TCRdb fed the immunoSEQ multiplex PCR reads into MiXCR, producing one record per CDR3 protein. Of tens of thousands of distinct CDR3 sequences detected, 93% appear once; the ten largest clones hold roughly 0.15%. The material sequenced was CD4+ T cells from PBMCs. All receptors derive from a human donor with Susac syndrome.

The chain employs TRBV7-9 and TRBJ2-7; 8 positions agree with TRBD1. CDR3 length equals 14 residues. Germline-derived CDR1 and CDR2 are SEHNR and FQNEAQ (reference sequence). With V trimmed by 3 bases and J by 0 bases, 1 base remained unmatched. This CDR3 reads CASSFRGLSYEQYF. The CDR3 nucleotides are TGTGCCAGCAGCTTCAGGGGGCTCTCCTACGAGCAGTACTTC.

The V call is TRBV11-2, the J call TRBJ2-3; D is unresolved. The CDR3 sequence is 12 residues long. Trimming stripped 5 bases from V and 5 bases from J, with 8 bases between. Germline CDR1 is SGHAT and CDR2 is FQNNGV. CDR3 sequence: CASSRLGDTQYF. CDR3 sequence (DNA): TGTGCCAGCAGCCGTCTTGGAGATACGCAGTATTTT.

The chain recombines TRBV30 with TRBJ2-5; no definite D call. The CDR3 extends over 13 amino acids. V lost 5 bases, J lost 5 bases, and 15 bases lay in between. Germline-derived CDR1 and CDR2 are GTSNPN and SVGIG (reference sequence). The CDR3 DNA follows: TGTGCCTGGTCCCGCTGGGTTAGCGAGACCCAGTACTTC. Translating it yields CAWSRWVSETQYF.

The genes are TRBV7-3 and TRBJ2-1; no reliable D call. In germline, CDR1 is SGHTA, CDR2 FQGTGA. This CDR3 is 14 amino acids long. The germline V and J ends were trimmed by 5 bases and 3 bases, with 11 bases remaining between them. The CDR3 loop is CASSHSSDYNEQFF. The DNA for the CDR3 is TGTGCCAGCAGCCATTCTAGTGACTACAATGAGCAGTTCTTC.

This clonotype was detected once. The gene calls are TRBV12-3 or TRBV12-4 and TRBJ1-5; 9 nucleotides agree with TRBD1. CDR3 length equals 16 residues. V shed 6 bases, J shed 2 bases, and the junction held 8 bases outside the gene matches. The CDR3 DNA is TGTGCCAGCAGAGGTACAGGGGGCTCTCGCAATCAGCCCCAGCATTTT. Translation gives CASRGTGGSRNQPQHF.